A selection of T cell receptor beta chains follows, all from one sample in a study of shared clonotypes between healthy human individuals. Assay used: immunoSEQ multiplex PCR; TCRdb lists only in-frame clones, some missing. This table has approximately 1.5 million clones, about 98% appearing once. Sequenced input: naive CD4+ T cells sorted from blood. These receptors were obtained from a young man in good health. Both conserved end residues are part of each CDR3. A D gene is named only where the DNA matches it firmly. Only part of the rows carry a size: once, few, many, or a class if the clone is expanded.

clone size,CDR3 length,J gene,V gene,D gene,CDR3 DNA,CDR3 protein
.,15,TRBJ2-1,TRBV10-3,TRBD2,TGTGCCATCAGTGGACTAGCGGGAGACTACACTGAGCAGTTCTTC,CAISGLAGDYTEQFF
once,17,TRBJ2-2,TRBV5-1,.,TGCGCCAGCAGCTTGCAAAATGGTCCAGTGAACACCGGGGAGCTGTTTTTT,CASSLQNGPVNTGELFF
once,13,TRBJ1-2,TRBV9,.,TGTGCCAGCAGCTCACAGGTTAACTATGGCTACACCTTC,CASSSQVNYGYTF
.,14,TRBJ1-5,TRBV7-9,.,TGTGCCAGCAGCTTAGGGGGCGGGAATCAGCCCCAGCATTTT,CASSLGGGNQPQHF
.,16,TRBJ1-2,TRBV6-4,.,TGTGCCAGCAGTGACCAGCCTATCATTGCGAACTATGGCTACACCTTC,CASSDQPIIANYGYTF
.,14,TRBJ1-1,TRBV5-6,.,TGTGCCAGCAGCTTTGATGGCGGTTTTAGTGAAGCTTTCTTT,CASSFDGGFSEAFF
.,16,TRBJ2-5,TRBV7-9,TRBD1,TGTGCCAGCAGCCCCCCGACAGGGCCCACTTACGGGGACCAGTACTTC,CASSPPTGPTYGDQYF
.,14,TRBJ1-5,TRBV6-1,.,TGTGCCAGCATCCCGAATTATAGCAATCAGCCCCAGCATTTT,CASIPNYSNQPQHF
.,12,TRBJ1-1,TRBV6-1,.,TGTGCCAGCAGTGACGAATGGGAGGAAGCTTTCTTT,CASSDEWEEAFF
.,16,TRBJ2-3,TRBV7-6,TRBD2,TGTGCCAGCAGCCCCCAAGCGGGAATGGGTATAGATACGCAGTATTTT,CASSPQAGMGIDTQYF
.,14,TRBJ1-1,TRBV10-2,TRBD1,TGCGCCAGCAGTAAGACAGGGGGTAACGCTGAAGCTTTCTTT,CASSKTGGNAEAFF
.,14,TRBJ1-1,TRBV7-2,TRBD1,TGTGCCAGCAGCAGGGAACAGGGGAGGACTGAAGCTTTCTTT,CASSREQGRTEAFF
.,18,TRBJ2-3,TRBV5-6,.,TGTGCCAGCAGCCTCCCCCCCGGGTACGGTTCATACACAGATACGCAGTATTTT,CASSLPPGYGSYTDTQYF
.,12,TRBJ2-1,TRBV29-1,.,TGCAGCGCCTGGAGGGGGGCAGAGGAGCAGTTCTTC,CSAWRGAEEQFF
once,12,TRBJ2-7,TRBV28,.,TGTGCCAGCATCGACAGTTCCTACGAGCAGTACTTC,CASIDSSYEQYF
.,14,TRBJ1-1,TRBV18,TRBD1,TGTGCCAGCTCATCGGACAGGGAGAACACTGAAGCTTTCTTT,CASSSDRENTEAFF
.,16,TRBJ2-2,TRBV27,.,TGTGCCAGCAGTTCGCTGCGGTTTTTGGGTGCCGGGGAGCTGTTTTTT,CASSSLRFLGAGELFF
.,14,TRBJ1-2,TRBV18,.,TGTGCCAGCTCACCACCTAGGACACCGGAAGGCTACACCTTC,CASSPPRTPEGYTF
.,14,TRBJ2-7,TRBV28,.,TGTGCCAGCAGTTTGGTGAGGGCGTACTACGAGCAGTACTTC,CASSLVRAYYEQYF
.,16,TRBJ2-1,TRBV15,.,TGTGCCACCAGCGTCAGGGGTCTAAGGTTCCATAATGAGCAGTTCTTC,CATSVRGLRFHNEQFF
.,13,TRBJ2-7,TRBV5-1,.,TGCGCCAGCAGCTTGGGTCGGCTATACGAGCAGTACTTC,CASSLGRLYEQYF
.,13,TRBJ1-1,TRBV7-9,TRBD1,TGTGCCAGCAGGGCGGCGGCAGGGGGAATAGCTTTCTTT,CASRAAAGGIAFF
.,14,TRBJ2-5,TRBV30,TRBD1,TGTGCCTGGCTAGGACAGGGGGGCCAAGAGACCCAGTACTTC,CAWLGQGGQETQYF
.,14,TRBJ2-1,TRBV19,.,TGTGCCAGTAGTACCTTGCGGGACGCCAATGAGCAGTTCTTC,CASSTLRDANEQFF
.,15,TRBJ2-3,TRBV30,TRBD2,TGTGCCTGGAGTGTACTAGCGGGAGTGTCAGATACGCAGTATTTT,CAWSVLAGVSDTQYF
.,14,TRBJ2-2,TRBV19,.,TGTGCCAGTAGCAACCGACCGAACACCGGGGAGCTGTTTTTT,CASSNRPNTGELFF
.,14,TRBJ1-5,TRBV27,TRBD1,TGTGCCAGCAGACAGGGGGCCCGGAGTCAGCCCCAGCATTTT,CASRQGARSQPQHF
.,15,TRBJ2-1,TRBV5-1,TRBD2,TGCGCCAGCAGCTTGGTGACTAGCGGGAGCTATGAGCAGTTCTTC,CASSLVTSGSYEQFF
.,16,TRBJ2-1,TRBV10-3,TRBD2,TGTGCCATCAGTGCCTCTAGCGGGAGCTCCTACAATGAGCAGTTCTTC,CAISASSGSSYNEQFF
.,15,TRBJ2-5,TRBV18,TRBD1,TGTGCCAGCTCACCTCCGGGACAGGGGTGGGAGACCCAGTACTTC,CASSPPGQGWETQYF
once,14,TRBJ2-7,TRBV28,.,TGTGCCAGCAGCCCTCCCCGACAGTCCTACGAGCAGTACTTC,CASSPPRQSYEQYF
.,10,TRBJ1-2,TRBV6-1,.,TGTGCCAGCAGTGGACTCGGCTACACCTTC,CASSGLGYTF
.,14,TRBJ2-7,TRBV18,.,TGTGCCAGCTCACCACCGGCAGTGACCCTCGAGCAGTACTTC,CASSPPAVTLEQYF
.,19,TRBJ2-3,TRBV27,TRBD2,TGTGCCAGCAGTTTATCGGGGCAAGGACTAGCGTTATTGTCGGATACGCAGTATTTT,CASSLSGQGLALLSDTQYF
once,12,TRBJ2-7,TRBV7-2,.,TGTGCCAGCAGCTTGGAAGAATACGAGCAGTACTTC,CASSLEEYEQYF
.,16,TRBJ1-5,TRBV7-6,.,TGTGCCAGCAGCTTAGGGGCAGGATTGGGCAATCAGCCCCAGCATTTT,CASSLGAGLGNQPQHF
.,15,TRBJ2-3,TRBV9,.,TGTGCCAGCAGCTCACGGGGTGTGAGACCAGATACGCAGTATTTT,CASSSRGVRPDTQYF
.,16,TRBJ2-1,TRBV5-1,TRBD2,TGCGCCAGCAGCTTGGTATTAGCGGGAACGGGAGGTGAGCAGTTCTTC,CASSLVLAGTGGEQFF
.,14,TRBJ2-7,TRBV29-1,TRBD2,TGCAGCGCGGGGGGAGCGGGATCCGCCTACGAGCAGTACTTC,CSAGGAGSAYEQYF
.,16,TRBJ2-6,TRBV5-1,.,TGCGCCAGCAGCGTGGGACTGTCCTCTGGGGCCAACGTCCTGACTTTC,CASSVGLSSGANVLTF
.,14,TRBJ2-7,TRBV6-5,TRBD2,TGTGCCAGCAGTTACGGCGGGAGGGCCTACGAGCAGTACTTC,CASSYGGRAYEQYF
.,16,TRBJ2-1,TRBV2,TRBD1,TGTGCCAGCAGTAAACGAGGGACAGGAGATTACAATGAGCAGTTCTTC,CASSKRGTGDYNEQFF
.,15,TRBJ2-2,TRBV6-5,.,TGTGCCAGCAGTACCGAGGCGGTGAACACCGGGGAGCTGTTTTTT,CASSTEAVNTGELFF
.,14,TRBJ1-4,TRBV5-5,TRBD1,TGTGCCAGCAGCTCGGGACAGAGTAATGAAAAACTGTTTTTT,CASSSGQSNEKLFF
.,22,TRBJ2-6,TRBV18,TRBD1,TGTGCCAGCTCCCAAAGCCGGACAGGGGGCATAACCCTTACCTCTGGGGCCAACGTCCTGACTTTC,CASSQSRTGGITLTSGANVLTF
.,13,TRBJ2-7,TRBV10-2,.,TGCGCCAGCAGCCTGGACAACTCCTACGAGCAGTACTTC,CASSLDNSYEQYF
.,14,TRBJ2-7,TRBV23-1,TRBD1,TGCGCCAGCAAATTCCGGGACAGGACCGACGAGCAGTACTTC,CASKFRDRTDEQYF
once,17,TRBJ2-7,TRBV7-2,TRBD2,TGTGCCAGCAGCTTCGGACTAGCGGGTAGGCTCCCCTACGAGCAGTACTTC,CASSFGLAGRLPYEQYF
.,15,TRBJ2-1,TRBV9,.,TGTGCCAGCAGCGTAGATGGCGAGCGCCTCAATGAGCAGTTCTTC,CASSVDGERLNEQFF
.,13,TRBJ1-1,TRBV6-6,.,TGTGCCAGCAGTCTGCCGGGAGGCACTGAAGCTTTCTTT,CASSLPGGTEAFF
.,16,TRBJ2-5,TRBV9,.,TGTGCCAGCAGCGTAGGAGCGGCCGATCAAAAGGAGACCCAGTACTTC,CASSVGAADQKETQYF
.,13,TRBJ2-3,TRBV27,.,TGTGCCAGCAGTTTGTCAGCCTTGGATACGCAGTATTTT,CASSLSALDTQYF
.,16,TRBJ2-2,TRBV6-5,TRBD2,TGTGCCAGCAGTTACTTGGGACTAGCGGCATCCGGGGAGCTGTTTTTT,CASSYLGLAASGELFF
.,15,TRBJ2-1,TRBV5-1,TRBD2,TGCGCCAGCAGCTTGGTGGGACTAGACTACAATGAGCAGTTCTTC,CASSLVGLDYNEQFF